This T cell receptor beta chain was obtained from a study of control samples from healthy donors and cancer patients. TCRdb's copy holds only in-frame clones and misses some; the assay was immunoSEQ multiplex PCR. The repertoire holds 190,000 or so clones, with over 85% as singletons. This CDR3 has 12 amino acids. V shed 2 bases and J shed 8 bases, with 9 bases lying between them. Germline values: CDR1 GTSNPN, CDR2 SVGIG (reference sequence). Sequencing was carried out using blood. This rearrangement joins TRBV30 to TRBJ1-4; D not certain. This receptor was obtained from a man between 18 and 29 years old in good health. The CDR3 sequence is CAWSPTWEKLFF. In DNA form, the CDR3 reads TGTGCCTGGAGTCCAACATGGGAAAAACTGTTTTTT.